These 20 T cell receptor beta chains were all obtained from the same sample, sequenced in a study of cytomegalovirus exposure and HLA in healthy donors (dated by TCRdb to 2016 to 2017). Libraries were prepared through the immunoSEQ multiplex PCR assay. A mixture of 60 forward primers for TCR Vbeta segments and 13 reverse primers for TCR Jbeta segments was used in the multiplex PCR. Here the immuneACCESS table is served through TCRdb, limited to in-frame sequences with V and J called. Missing clones are a known gap in these copies; in checked studies unresolved V genes cover under half, and the rest lacks a known reason. This sample holds approximately 150,000 clones; about 80% were observed only once. About 5.2% of the sample lies in the top ten. The sample was PBMCs. All receptors derive from a young man in good health and CMV-seropositive.

The chain employs TRBV4-1 and TRBJ2-7; 7 bases are a match to TRBD2. Germline V CDR1 and CDR2: MGHRA, YSYEKL. The CDR3 loop spans 15 amino acids. The V and J ends lost 0 bases and 6 bases, in that order; junction bases with no gene match: 8. In nucleotides, the CDR3 is TGCGCCAGCAGCCAAGAGGCTAGCGGTCTTGGCGAGCAGTACTTC. It yields the protein CASSQEASGLGEQYF.

In DNA form, the CDR3 reads TGTGCCACCAGCAGGGTCCACACCGGGACTAGCGGGATCTCTGAGCAGTTCTTC. Its translation is CATSRVHTGTSGISEQFF. This rearrangement joins TRBV15 to TRBJ2-1, with 13 bases lining up with TRBD2. The CDR3 spans 18 residues. The trim removed 3 bases at V and 9 bases at J, leaving 14 bases unmatched. CDR1 is LNHNV, CDR2 YYDKDF, per germline (reference sequence).

The genes are TRBV19 and TRBJ1-4; D is undetermined. The V end was cut by 6 bases, the J end by 0 bases, with 11 bases between. Germline CDR1 is LNHDA and CDR2 is SQIVND (reference sequence). The CDR3 spans 15 residues. CDR3 nucleotide sequence: TGTGCCAGTAGCTCCAGACAAGCAACTAATGAAAAACTGTTTTTT. This gives the protein CASSSRQATNEKLFF.

This clone appeared a single time. The chain joins TRBV11-2 to TRBJ2-3; TRBD2 matches 11 bases. The CDR3 consists of 18 residues. The V gene's germline CDR1 is SGHAT and CDR2 FQNNGV. V lost 6 bases to trimming and J lost 2 bases; unmatched junction nucleotides: 13. CDR3 bases: TGTGCCAGCAGAAGTGGTCCCTCTAGCGGGGGGACCACAGATACGCAGTATTTT. This sequence encodes CASRSGPSSGGTTDTQYF. The full variable domain, in which reference TRBV11-2 and TRBJ2-3 provide the parts outside the CDR3, is EAGVAQSPRYKIIEKRQSVAFWCNPISGHATLYWYQQILGQGPKLLIQFQNNGVVDDSQLPKDRFSAERLKGVDSTLKIQPAKLEDSAVYLCASRSGPSSGGTTDTQYFGPGTRLTVL.

This clone was found a few times. The chain joins TRBV13 to TRBJ1-1, with 8 bases that match TRBD1. With V trimmed by 2 bases and J by 3 bases, 2 bases remained unmatched. The CDR3 sequence is 14 residues long. CDR1 and CDR2 (germline): PRHDT, FYEKMQ (reference sequence). In DNA, the CDR3 is TGTGCCAGCAGCTTAATGACAGGGGACACTGAAGCTTTCTTT. Residues: CASSLMTGDTEAFF.

V is TRBV28 and J is TRBJ2-7; D not certain. V was cut by 8 bases and J by 5 bases, with 13 bases left in between. Germline CDR1 and CDR2: MDHEN and SYDVKM. The CDR3 covers 12 residues. The CDR3 protein is CASRPQSNEQYF. DNA for the CDR3: TGTGCCAGCCGTCCCCAGTCAAACGAGCAGTACTTC.

The chain joins TRBV2 to TRBJ2-4; no clear D gene. This CDR3 region has 13 residues. The germline V gene has CDR1 SNHLY and CDR2 FYNNEI. V was clipped by 4 bases and J by 3 bases, with 7 bases between them. CDR3 sequence reads: CASSGHYKNIQYF. Here the CDR3 DNA reads TGTGCCAGCAGTGGACATTACAAAAACATTCAGTACTTC.

CDR3 DNA: TGTGCCAGCAGTTACCCAGGGGGGACGCAGTATTTT. Its protein is CASSYPGGTQYF. This chain joins TRBV6-5 and TRBJ2-3, with D possibly matching TRBD1 (7 bases). Trimming removed 2 bases from V and 9 bases from J, with 9 bases in between. Germline V gene data show CDR1 as MNHEY and CDR2 as SVGAGI. The CDR3 has 12 amino acids.

The chain couples TRBV5-1 to TRBJ1-4, with D perhaps matching TRBD1 (5 bases). With 2 bases removed from V and 5 bases from J, the gap between germline ends came to 13 bases. The CDR3 loop spans 15 amino acids. Germline loops: CDR1 SGHRS, CDR2 YFSETQ. CDR3 amino acids: CASSFTGLQNEKLFF. CDR3 in DNA: TGCGCCAGCAGCTTCACAGGTTTACAGAATGAAAAACTGTTTTTT.

The V call is TRBV4-1, the J call TRBJ2-7; TRBD1 matches 7 bases. The length of the CDR3 is 14 residues. In germline, CDR1 is MGHRA, CDR2 YSYEKL. V shed 4 bases and J 3 bases; nucleotides not matched to a gene: 6. The CDR3: CASSRRDRDYEQYF. DNA for the CDR3: TGCGCCAGCAGCCGCCGGGACAGAGACTACGAGCAGTACTTC.

This sequence joins TRBV7-9 and TRBJ2-2; the D is unclear. Trimming stripped 5 bases from V and 7 bases from J, with 8 bases between. Germline V gene sequence: CDR1 SEHNR, CDR2 FQNEAQ (reference sequence). This CDR3 is built from 12 residues. The DNA for the CDR3 is TGTGCCAGCAGCCCGTATAGCGGGGAGCTGTTTTTT. This translates into CASSPYSGELFF.

V gene TRBV6-1 combines with J gene TRBJ2-5, with TRBD1 identical over 7 bases. Losses at the gene ends were 5 bases for V and 5 bases for J; bases not matched to a gene: 5. This CDR3 has 13 amino acids. Germline loops: CDR1 MNHNS, CDR2 SASEGT. CDR3 sequence reads: CASSSTRGETQYF. The CDR3 bases are TGTGCCAGCAGTTCGACCAGGGGGGAGACCCAGTACTTC.

The chain uses TRBV11-2 and TRBJ2-3; 12 positions agree with TRBD2. CDR1 and CDR2 (germline): SGHAT, FQNNGV. With V trimmed by 4 bases and J by 4 bases, 6 bases remained unmatched. This CDR3 comprises 16 residues. In DNA, the CDR3 is TGTGCCAGCAGCTCCTCGACTAGCGGGGGAGCAGATACGCAGTATTTT. It translates to CASSSSTSGGADTQYF.

The gene calls are TRBV15 and TRBJ2-5, with D maybe TRBD2 (6 bases). This CDR3 contains 18 residues. V was shortened by 0 bases and J by 5 bases, with 22 bases between the two germline ends. Germline CDR1 and CDR2: LNHNV and YYDKDF (reference sequence). Here the CDR3 DNA reads TGTGCCACCAGCAGAGATGTGCGGGGAGAGGGTGTAATCGAGACCCAGTACTTC. Protein: CATSRDVRGEGVIETQYF.

The chain carries TRBV27 and TRBJ2-2; perhaps TRBD1 as D (6 bases). The CDR3 contains 15 residues. The V gene lost 5 bases and the J gene lost 4 bases, with 14 bases spanning the gap. Per germline, CDR1 MNHEY and CDR2 SMNVEV (reference sequence). The CDR3 bases are TGTGCCAGCAGTCTCCGGGACACGTCCACCGGGGAGCTGTTTTTT. As protein: CASSLRDTSTGELFF.

The chain employs TRBV5-1 and TRBJ1-1, with a possible D match to TRBD1 (5 bases). Germline CDR1 reads SGHRS; CDR2 reads YFSETQ. This CDR3 is built from 16 residues. Deletions cut 4 bases from V and 2 bases from J, with 18 bases between. The CDR3 region is CASSQDGRGGNTEAFF. CDR3 bases: TGCGCCAGCAGCCAGGACGGGCGCGGGGGTAACACTGAAGCTTTCTTT.

Only one count was recorded for this clone. The rearrangement uses TRBV29-1 and TRBJ2-2, with D possibly matching TRBD1 (6 bases). The ends were cut back, 6 bases at V and 4 bases at J, with 12 bases in the middle. The CDR3 contains 13 residues. Germline values: CDR1 SQVTM, CDR2 ANQGSEA. The DNA of the CDR3 is TGCAGCGTCACAGGGTTAAGCACCGGGGAGCTGTTTTTT. Its translation is CSVTGLSTGELFF.

The DNA of the CDR3 is TGTGCCAGCAGTGAATATGTAGATACGCAGTATTTT. This encodes CASSEYVDTQYF. The chain uses TRBV6-1 and TRBJ2-3; D is unresolved. The CDR3 is 12 amino acids. Trimming removed 2 bases at V and 5 bases at J, with 5 bases between. Looked up from germline, CDR1 is MNHNS and CDR2 is SASEGT.

V usage is TRBV7-6 and J usage is TRBJ2-2; D unclear. V was shortened by 5 bases and J by 2 bases, with 9 bases between the two germline ends. The CDR3 covers 14 residues. Germline V gene lookup returns CDR1 SGHVS and CDR2 FNYEAQ. CDR3 DNA: TGTGCCAGCAGCCCTTGGAGTAACACCGGGGAGCTGTTTTTT. This translates into CASSPWSNTGELFF.

The chain has TRBV7-9 and TRBJ2-5, with D possibly TRBD2 on 5 matching bases. Deletions cut 0 bases from V and 5 bases from J, with 13 bases between. Germline V gives CDR1 SEHNR, CDR2 FQNEAQ (reference sequence). This CDR3 contains 15 residues. The CDR3 DNA reads TGTGCCAGCAGCTTAGCCGTCCTAGCTCTTGAGACCCAGTACTTC. It translates to CASSLAVLALETQYF.